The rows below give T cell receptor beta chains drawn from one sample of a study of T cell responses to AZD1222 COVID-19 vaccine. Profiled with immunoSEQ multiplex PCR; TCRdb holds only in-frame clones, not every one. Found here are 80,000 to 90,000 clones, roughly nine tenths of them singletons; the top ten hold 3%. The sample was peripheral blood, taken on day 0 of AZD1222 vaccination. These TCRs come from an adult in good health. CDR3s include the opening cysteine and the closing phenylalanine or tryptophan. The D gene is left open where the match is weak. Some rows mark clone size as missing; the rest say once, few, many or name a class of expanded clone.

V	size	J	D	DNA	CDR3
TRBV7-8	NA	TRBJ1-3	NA	TGTGCCAGCAGCTTAGGGTCCTCGGGCTCTGGAAACACCATATATTTT	CASSLGSSGSGNTIYF
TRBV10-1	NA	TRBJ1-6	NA	TGCGCCAGCCCGCTGACCGGGCCTCTAGTAGGCTATAATTCACCCCTCCACTTT	CASPLTGPLVGYNSPLHF
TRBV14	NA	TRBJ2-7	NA	TGTGCCAGCAGCCAAGATATCTCCTACGAGCAGTACTTC	CASSQDISYEQYF
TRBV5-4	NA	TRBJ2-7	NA	TGTGCCAGCAGCTTGTCTCGGGACACCGCCTACGAGCAGTACTTC	CASSLSRDTAYEQYF
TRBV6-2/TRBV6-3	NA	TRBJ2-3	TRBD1	TGTGCCAGCAGCCCCGACAGGGGCGCATACACAGATACGCAGTATTTT	CASSPDRGAYTDTQYF
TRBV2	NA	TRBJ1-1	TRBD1	TGTGCCAGCAGCCTCAGGGGGCACGCTTTCTTT	CASSLRGHAFF
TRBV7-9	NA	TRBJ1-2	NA	TGTGCCAGCAGCTTAGGCGGGAACTATGGCTACACCTTC	CASSLGGNYGYTF
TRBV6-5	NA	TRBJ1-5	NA	TGTGCCAGCAGTTACTCGACCGGTAGCAATCAGCCCCAGCATTTT	CASSYSTGSNQPQHF
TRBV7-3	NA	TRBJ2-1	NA	TGTGCCAGCAGCCACCCTGCCTACAATGAGCAGTTCTTC	CASSHPAYNEQFF
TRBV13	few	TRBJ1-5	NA	TGTGCCAGCAGCTTAGGGCAGAATCAGCCCCAGCATTTT	CASSLGQNQPQHF
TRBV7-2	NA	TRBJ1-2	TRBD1	TGTGCCAGCAGCTTCCCCGGGACAGCGAACGCCAGGAATGGCTACACCTTC	CASSFPGTANARNGYTF
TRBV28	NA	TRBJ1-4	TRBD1	TGTGCCAGCAGCCTGGGGGACAGGGTACGAGAGAATGAAAAACTGTTTTTT	CASSLGDRVRENEKLFF
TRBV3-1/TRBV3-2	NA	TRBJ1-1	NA	TGTGCCAGCAGCCAAGGCCCCGTGAACACTGAAGCTTTCTTT	CASSQGPVNTEAFF
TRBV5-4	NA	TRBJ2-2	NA	TGTGCCAGCAGCTTGGGTGGCGGGGAGCTGTTTTTT	CASSLGGGELFF
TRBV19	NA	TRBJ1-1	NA	TGTGCCATACACGCAGGCGCTGAAGCTTTCTTT	CAIHAGAEAFF
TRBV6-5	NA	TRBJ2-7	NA	TGTGCCAGCAGGCGGGACGGCGACGAGCAGTACTTC	CASRRDGDEQYF
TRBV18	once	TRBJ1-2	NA	TGTGCCAGCTCACCACCAGGCTCCCCTTTTTCCGATGGCTACACCTTC	CASSPPGSPFSDGYTF
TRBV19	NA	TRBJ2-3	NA	TGTGCCAGTAGTTTCGGCACAGATACGCAGTATTTT	CASSFGTDTQYF
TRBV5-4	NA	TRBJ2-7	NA	TGTGCCAGCAGTTTAGGGACCAATGTAAAGAGCTACGAGCAGTACTTC	CASSLGTNVKSYEQYF
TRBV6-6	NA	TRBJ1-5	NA	TGTGCCAGCAGTTATGTCACAGCGAATCAGCCCCAGCATTTT	CASSYVTANQPQHF
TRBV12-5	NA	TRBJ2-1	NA	TGTGCTAGTGGTTCGGGATACAATGAGCAGTTCTTC	CASGSGYNEQFF
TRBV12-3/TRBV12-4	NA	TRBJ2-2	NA	TGTGCCAGCACTTACACCGGGGAGCTGTTTTTT	CASTYTGELFF
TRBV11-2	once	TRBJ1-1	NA	TGTGCCAGCAGGGGGTTGGACACTGAAGCTTTCTTT	CASRGLDTEAFF
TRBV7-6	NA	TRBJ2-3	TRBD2	TGTGCCAGCAGCGCCCAGCGGGGCCGCACAGATACGCAGTATTTT	CASSAQRGRTDTQYF
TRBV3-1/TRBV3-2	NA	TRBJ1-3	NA	TGTGCCAGCAGCCCAAGTCACGCGGGAAACACCATATATTTT	CASSPSHAGNTIYF
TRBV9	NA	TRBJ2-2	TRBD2	TGTGCCAGCAGCAAACTAGCGGGAGTGAACACCGGGGAGCTGTTTTTT	CASSKLAGVNTGELFF
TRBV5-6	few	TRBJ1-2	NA	TGTGCCAGCAGCAGGGGCGGTGGCTACACCTTC	CASSRGGGYTF
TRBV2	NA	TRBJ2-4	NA	TGTGCCAGCAGGGACAGTCCAAATCTAGCCAAAAACATTCAGTACTTC	CASRDSPNLAKNIQYF
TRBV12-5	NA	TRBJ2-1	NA	TGTGCTAGTGGTTTTTTCTTGTATGAGCAGTTCTTC	CASGFFLYEQFF
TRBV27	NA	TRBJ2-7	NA	TGTGCCAGCAGTTTGAGGGTGGGGGGCTCCTACGAGCAGTACTTC	CASSLRVGGSYEQYF
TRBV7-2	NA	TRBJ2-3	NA	TGTGCCAGCAGCGGCTGGGGCTCTAGCACAGATACGCAGTATTTT	CASSGWGSSTDTQYF
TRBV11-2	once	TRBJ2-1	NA	TGTGCCAGCAGCTTTGCTGAGAGCGAGCAGTTCTTC	CASSFAESEQFF
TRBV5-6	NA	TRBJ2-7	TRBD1	TGTGCCAGCAGTACCCTGGGACAGGGGGCTTACGAGCAGTACTTC	CASSTLGQGAYEQYF
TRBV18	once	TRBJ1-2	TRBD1	TGTGCCAGCTCGACTGACAGGGCCGGCTACACCTTC	CASSTDRAGYTF
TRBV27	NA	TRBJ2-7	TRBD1	TGTGCCAGCGGCTCTAGAGGGACAGGAGGGTGGTACGAGCAGTACTTC	CASGSRGTGGWYEQYF